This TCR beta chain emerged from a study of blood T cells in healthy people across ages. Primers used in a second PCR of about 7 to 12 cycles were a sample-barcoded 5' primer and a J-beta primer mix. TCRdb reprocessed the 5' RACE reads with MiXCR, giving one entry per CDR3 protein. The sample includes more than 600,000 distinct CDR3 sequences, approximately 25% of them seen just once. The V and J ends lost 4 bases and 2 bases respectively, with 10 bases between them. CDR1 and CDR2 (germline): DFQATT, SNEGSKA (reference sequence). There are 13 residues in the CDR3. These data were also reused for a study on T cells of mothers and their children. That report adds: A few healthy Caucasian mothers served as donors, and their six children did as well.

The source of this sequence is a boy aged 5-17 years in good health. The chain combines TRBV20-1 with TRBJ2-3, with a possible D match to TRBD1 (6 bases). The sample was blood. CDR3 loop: CSATDRNTDTQYF. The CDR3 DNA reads TGCAGTGCTACGGACAGAAACACAGATACGCAGTATTTT.